This T cell receptor (beta chain) was profiled in a study of cytomegalovirus exposure and HLA in healthy donors. On the study more broadly: As released early, the data held roughly 85 million unique TCRs from HLA-typed donors. The study's findings and limits: An observed cluster of highly shared sequence variants was recorded as a likely sequencing artifact.

Remarks on this clone: Its antigen is undetermined.

With 60 Vbeta and 13 Jbeta primers, the PCR was carried out. Generated by immunoSEQ multiplex PCR, the TCRdb table keeps only in-frame clones and is missing some. The table shows roughly 120,000 clones, with around 81% occurring only once. The source is a woman in her twenties or thirties in good health and CMV-seronegative. The sample taken for sequencing was PBMCs.

CDR3 sequence: CASSFAAGGGTDEQFF. CDR3 nucleotide sequence: TGTGCCAGCAGTTTTGCGGCGGGAGGCGGGACCGATGAGCAGTTCTTC. The genes are TRBV6-4 and TRBJ2-1, with TRBD2 matching 8 bases. The V segment lost 5 bases and the J segment 8 bases; nucleotides outside the gene matches: 14. This CDR3 comprises 16 residues. Germline values: CDR1 MRHNA, CDR2 SNTAGT.